This TCR beta chain is from a study of shared clonotypes between healthy human individuals. As for the study in general: The cohort comprised a couple of women and three men. Their ages spanned 18 to 49 years.

Sorted subsets were amplified in replicate PCRs using 200 ng DNA, 30,000 to 35,000 T cell genomes. Method: immunoSEQ multiplex PCR; TCRdb's copy keeps in-frame clones and lacks some. The sample records some 2,100,000 clones, approximately 94% being singletons. Sequencing input: naive CD4+ T cells sorted from blood. Noted subset: CD45RA+ positively selected. The receptor was isolated from a man between 18 and 35 years old in good health.

The chain's CDR3 is CASSSFLNTEAFF. The CDR3 coding sequence is TGTGCCAGCAGTTCCTTCCTGAACACTGAAGCTTTCTTT. This chain connects TRBV6-6 to TRBJ1-1; no firm D call. The CDR3 runs to 13 residues. The V end lost 4 bases, the J end lost 0 bases, and 6 bases lay between the germline ends. CDR1 is MNHNY and CDR2 is SVGAGI in the germline V gene (reference sequence).